Listed below are T cell receptor beta chains from one sample, sequenced in a study of T cells in Graves' hyperthyroidism and ophthalmopathy. TCRdb redid the calling of the multiplex PCR reads with MiXCR, one entry per CDR3 protein. The data hold 500,000 to 600,000 distinct CDR3 sequences, with just over 45% observed a single time. The sequenced material came from peripheral blood or thyroid tissue (not recorded which). The receptors here all came from an adult woman with Graves' disease, either hyperthyroidism or ophthalmopathy (not recorded which). The CDR3 runs from the conserved cysteine through the conserved F or W. The order of the fields is clone size, V gene, J gene, D gene, CDR3 DNA, CDR3 protein. The D gene is left open where the match is weak. Where a row states a size, it is once, few, many or the class of an expanded clone; other rows omit it.

>many|TRBV7-2|TRBJ2-3|-
TGTGCCAGCAGCAATCCGGATACGCAGTATTTT
CASSNPDTQYF
>few|TRBV9|TRBJ1-3|-
TGTGCCAGCAGCGTAGCTACTTCTATGGGAAACACCATATATTTT
CASSVATSMGNTIYF
>many|TRBV29-1|TRBJ2-7|-
TGCAGCGTTCTAGGAAGCCAGGCCTACGAGCAGTACTTC
CSVLGSQAYEQYF
>few|TRBV6-5|TRBJ2-7|-
TGTGCCAGCAGTTACCTTGGGGAAGAGCAGTACTTC
CASSYLGEEQYF
>-|TRBV20-1|TRBJ2-2|TRBD2
TGCAGTGCCGAGGGACTAGCGGGAGGAGCCGGGGAGCTGTTTTTT
CSAEGLAGGAGELFF
>-|TRBV20-1|TRBJ1-1|-
TGCAACACCCGGAGGCAGATGAACACTGAAGCTTTCTTT
CNTRRQMNTEAFF
>many|TRBV4-1|TRBJ2-5|TRBD1
TGCGCCAGCAGCCAACCGGGACAGGGTTTACGGACCCAGTACTTC
CASSQPGQGLRTQYF
>-|TRBV2|TRBJ2-2|-
TGTGCCAGCAGCGGACAGCCGGAGGAGCTGTTTTTT
CASSGQPEELFF
>many|TRBV3-1|TRBJ1-5|-
TGTGCCAGCAGCCAAGAATCATCCGGGACGCGACAGCCCCAGCATTTT
CASSQESSGTRQPQHF
>few|TRBV19|TRBJ2-7|-
TGTGCCAGCCGGGACGCCGAAGGGGCCGAGCAGTACTTC
CASRDAEGAEQYF
>-|TRBV20-1|TRBJ2-7|-
TGCAGTGCTAGAGATTATGCGGGATTCCGGAACACCGGGGAGCTGTACTTC
CSARDYAGFRNTGELYF
>many|TRBV20-1|TRBJ2-7|-
TGCAGTGCTAGATGGCCAGGGATCGACGAGCAGTACTTC
CSARWPGIDEQYF
>few|TRBV12-3/TRBV12-4|TRBJ2-7|-
TGTGCCAGCAGTTTACTCTTGGAATACGAGCAGTACTTC
CASSLLLEYEQYF